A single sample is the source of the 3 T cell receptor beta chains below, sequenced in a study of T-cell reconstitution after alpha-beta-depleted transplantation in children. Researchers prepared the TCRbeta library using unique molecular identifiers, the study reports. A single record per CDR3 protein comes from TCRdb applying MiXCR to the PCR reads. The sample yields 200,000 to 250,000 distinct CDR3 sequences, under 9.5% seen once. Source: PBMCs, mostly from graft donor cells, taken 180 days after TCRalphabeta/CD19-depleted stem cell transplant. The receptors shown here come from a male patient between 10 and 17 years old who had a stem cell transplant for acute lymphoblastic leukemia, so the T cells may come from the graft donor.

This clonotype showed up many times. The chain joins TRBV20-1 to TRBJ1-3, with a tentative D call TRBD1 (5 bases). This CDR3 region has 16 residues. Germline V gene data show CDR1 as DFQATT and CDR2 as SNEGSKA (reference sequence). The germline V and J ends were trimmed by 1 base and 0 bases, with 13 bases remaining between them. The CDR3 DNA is TGCAGTGCTAGAGTTGAAGGGGTCCTCTCTGGAAACACCATATATTTT. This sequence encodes CSARVEGVLSGNTIYF.

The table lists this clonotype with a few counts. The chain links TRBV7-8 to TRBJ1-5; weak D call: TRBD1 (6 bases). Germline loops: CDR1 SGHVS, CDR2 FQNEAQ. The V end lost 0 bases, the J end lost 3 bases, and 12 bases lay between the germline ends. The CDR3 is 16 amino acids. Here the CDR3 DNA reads TGTGCCAGCAGCTTAGCGCGGGGGCGAAACAATCAGCCCCAGCATTTT. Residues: CASSLARGRNNQPQHF.

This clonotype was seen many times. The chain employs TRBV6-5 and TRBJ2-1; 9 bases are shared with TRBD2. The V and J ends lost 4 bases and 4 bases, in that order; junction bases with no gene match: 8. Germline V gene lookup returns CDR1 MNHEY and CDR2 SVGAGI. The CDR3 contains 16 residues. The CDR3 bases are TGTGCCAGCAGTTCCCAAAGCGGGGGGCATTACAATGAGCAGTTCTTC. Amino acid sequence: CASSSQSGGHYNEQFF.